The clone carrying this TCR beta chain was seen repeatedly, ten times or more. What it binds is unknown. This specimen comes from a study of identical twins. Study outcomes and limitations: Out-of-frame sharing of TCR alpha in monozygotic twins was underestimated by models. Excess twin sharing in beta out-of-frame sequences was weaker. Carriage of fewer insertions was seen in abundant cord blood beta clonotypes, whereas memory repertoires showed none.

TCRdb reanalysed the 5' RACE reads using MiXCR and keeps one entry per CDR3 protein. The sample shows fewer than 650,000 distinct CDR3 sequences, around 7.5% of them seen only once. Trimming removed 3 bases from V and 6 bases from J, with 16 bases in between. Germline-derived CDR1 and CDR2 are DFQATT and SNEGSKA (reference sequence). The CDR3 has 14 amino acids. The data also belong to a second study, concerning yellow fever vaccine responses in identical twins. As reported in that work: In identical twins, vaccine T cell responses appeared partly shared and partly individual.

The sample taken for sequencing was PBMCs. This sequence originates from a woman between 18 and 29 years old in good health. The gene calls are TRBV20-1 and TRBJ2-3, with D unresolved. The CDR3 reads CSARLSSLHDTQYF. The CDR3 region has the DNA TGCAGTGCTAGGCTCAGCTCACTGCACGATACGCAGTATTTT.